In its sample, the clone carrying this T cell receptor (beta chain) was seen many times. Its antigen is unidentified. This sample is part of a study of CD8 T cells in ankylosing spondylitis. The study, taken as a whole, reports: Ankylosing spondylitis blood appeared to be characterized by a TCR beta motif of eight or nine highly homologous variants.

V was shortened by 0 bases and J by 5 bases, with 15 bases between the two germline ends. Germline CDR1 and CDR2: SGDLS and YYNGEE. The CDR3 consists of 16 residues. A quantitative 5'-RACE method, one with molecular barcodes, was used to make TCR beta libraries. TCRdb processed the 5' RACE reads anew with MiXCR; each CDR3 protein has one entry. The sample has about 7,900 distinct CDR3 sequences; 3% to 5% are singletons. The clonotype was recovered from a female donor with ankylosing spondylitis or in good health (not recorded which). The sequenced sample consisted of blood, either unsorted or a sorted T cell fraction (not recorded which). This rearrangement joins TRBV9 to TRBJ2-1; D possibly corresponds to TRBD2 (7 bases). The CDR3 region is CASSVAGGGIDNEQFF. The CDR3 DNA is TGTGCCAGCAGCGTAGCTGGGGGGGGCATTGACAATGAGCAGTTCTTC.